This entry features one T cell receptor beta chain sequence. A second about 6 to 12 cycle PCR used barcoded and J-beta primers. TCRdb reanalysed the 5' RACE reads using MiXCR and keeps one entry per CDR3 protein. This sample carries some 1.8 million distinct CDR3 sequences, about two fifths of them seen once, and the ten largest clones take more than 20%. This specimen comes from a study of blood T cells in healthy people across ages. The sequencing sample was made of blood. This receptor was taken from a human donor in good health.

The chain's CDR3 is CASSVTMETQYF. The DNA for the CDR3 is TGTGCCAGCAGCGTGACGATGGAGACCCAGTACTTC. This chain uses TRBV7-2 with TRBJ2-5; D gene uncertain. CDR1 SGHTA and CDR2 FQGNSA come from the germline V gene. The CDR3 is 12 residues long. The V gene lost 5 bases and the J gene lost 5 bases, with 9 bases spanning the gap. The full variable domain, in which reference TRBV7-2 and TRBJ2-5 provide the parts outside the CDR3, is GAGVSQSPSNKVTEKGKDVELRCDPISGHTALYWYRQSLGQGLEFLIYFQGNSAPDKSGLPSDRFSAERTGGSVSTLTIQRTQQEDSAVYLCASSVTMETQYFGPGTRLLVL.